Sequencing of this T cell receptor (beta chain) was carried out in a study of blood T cells in healthy people across ages (dated by TCRdb to 2014 to 2015). Turning to the overall study: In model experiments, template switching captured roughly one uniquely barcoded TCR beta cDNA molecule for every two T cells. Donors of different ages were randomly distributed across sequencing lanes to avoid experimental bias. For two donors (one aged 18 to 29 and one aged 80 or older), the study analyzed two additional independent replicas of 1 million unique cDNA reads from the same blood draw. The donors were split into four age groups: young (average around 15 years), middle-aged (roughly 42), aged (around 67) and long-lived (roughly 86). To track age-related changes in TCR beta repertoire diversity, the study relied on deep sequencing normalized with unique cDNA molecular identifiers. The paper as a whole reports these results and caveats: Donor CMV infection status was unknown, potentially confounding age-related changes in expanded clonotypes. Estimates of total diversity from one million sequenced T cells were regarded as lower bounds and underestimates. Conclusive comparison of naive and antigen-experienced compartments was prevented by the profiling of bulk unsorted PBMCs. Observed TCR beta diversity per million T cells fell roughly linearly with age, and a significant reduction was already apparent by age around 40. There was a strong correlation between observed TCR beta diversity and the percentage of naive T cells measured by flow cytometry. Compared with the aged group, the long-lived group had more naive CD4+ T cells, fewer expanded clones and increased TCR diversity, a pattern suggesting age selection.

The method was 5' RACE. The sequencer was an Illumina HiSeq 2500. A second about 7 to 12 cycle PCR used a sample-barcoded 5' primer and a J-beta primer mix. A unique molecular identifier was introduced onto each TCR beta cDNA molecule by a template-switch 5' adaptor carrying 12 random nucleotides. At least 3 million CDR3-containing paired-end reads were obtained from each sample. First-strand cDNA was synthesized from all RNA with the Mint cDNA synthesis kit, primed by a TRBC-specific oligonucleotide. Following uracil-DNA glycosylase treatment, all cDNA underwent a first 18-cycle PCR with the universal primers M1SS and BC2_uni_R. The original pipeline was this. For normalization, 1 million high-quality reads, each with a distinct molecular identifier, were randomly selected from each sample. Instead of being binned into consensus sequences, reads with shared molecular identifiers were discarded. MiTCR, set to a Q25 quality threshold and the strictest error-elimination algorithm, was used for CDR3 identification, clonotype clustering and error correction. A nonparametric unseen species model using Euler transformation provided a lower-bound estimate of total TCR beta diversity. TCRdb took the public reads, trimmed them with fastp at Q25, ran MiXCR for clone calling and kept in-frame beta chains. Each entry is one CDR3 protein sequence, shown with its most common DNA and genes. The V and J calls, along with clone size, are taken from TCRdb and not from the paper's own processing. For this sample the table gives more than 1.4 million distinct CDR3 sequences, of which approximately 42% were detected only once. The ten top clones hold 7.9% of the sample.

The CDR3, cysteine through phenylalanine, is 14 amino acids long. The kept DNA is CDR3 alone, 42 bases in frame from the first base. This clonotype was observed once. The clone's antigen remains unknown. The junction shows a germline mismatch at one end, possibly a read error. Systemically healthy Caucasian individuals from Russia, some 38 in total and aged roughly 6 to 100 years, were included as donors. Each donor gave around 9.9 milliliters of peripheral blood, collected into EDTA-treated Vacutainer tubes. PBMCs were isolated by Ficoll-Paque density-gradient centrifugation, with at least 7 million obtained per sample. Trizol reagent was used to extract total RNA from the PBMCs, yielding at least 6 micrograms per sample. For every donor, flow cytometry on a PBMC aliquot measured the percentage of naive CD45RAhigh/CD27high T cells.

The chain employs TRBV12-3 or TRBV12-4 and TRBJ2-5; TRBD2 is perhaps the D gene, given 7 matching bases. Source material: blood. This clonotype was obtained from a woman in her late teens or twenties in good health. The nucleotide sequence is TGTGCCGGCAGTTTAGAGGGGGGGCAAGAGACCCAGTACTTC. The translation is CAGSLEGGQETQYF.